This T cell receptor (beta chain) was documented in a study of T cell responses to AZD1222 COVID-19 vaccine. Sequenced by immunoSEQ multiplex PCR; TCRdb stores in-frame clones only, minus some. Of around 110,000 clones listed, approximately 83% are singletons. This CDR3 region has 16 residues. Germline V gene data show CDR1 as MNHEY and CDR2 as SMNVEV (reference sequence). V was trimmed by 5 bases and J by 7 bases, leaving 23 bases between them. Comment on this clone: The target antigen is unknown.

Study-level results: In all cases, repertoires were sampled only after the peak T cell response. Close to half of spike-specific TCRs reportedly recognize unmutated variant regions. Clonal diversity was possibly underestimated, and white British individuals and females predominated among donors.

The specimen comprised peripheral blood, sampled on day 0 of MenACWY control vaccination. The TCR comes from an adult in good health. This chain uses TRBV27 with TRBJ1-2; D possibly corresponds to TRBD1 (6 bases). The CDR3 DNA follows: TGTGCCAGCAGTGGTCATTTAGACAGGTCGGTCGCTGGCTACACCTTC. Translating it yields CASSGHLDRSVAGYTF.